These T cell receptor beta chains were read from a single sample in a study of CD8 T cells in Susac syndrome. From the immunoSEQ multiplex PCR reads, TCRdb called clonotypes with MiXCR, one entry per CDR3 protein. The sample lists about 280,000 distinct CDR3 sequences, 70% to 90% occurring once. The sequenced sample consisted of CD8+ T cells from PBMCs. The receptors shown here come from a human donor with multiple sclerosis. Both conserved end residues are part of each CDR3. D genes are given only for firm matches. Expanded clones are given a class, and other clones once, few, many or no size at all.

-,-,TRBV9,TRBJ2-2,TGTGCCAGCAGCGTAGTGCAGGGACGGGAGCTGTTTTTT,CASSVVQGRELFF
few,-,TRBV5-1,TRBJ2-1,TGCGCCAGCAGCTTGGAAGTAGATGAGCAGTTCTTC,CASSLEVDEQFF
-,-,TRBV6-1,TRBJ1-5,TGTGCCAGCAGTGAATTTGGGAGGACCAGCAATCAGCCCCAGCATTTT,CASSEFGRTSNQPQHF
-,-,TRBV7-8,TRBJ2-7,TGTGCCAGCAGCTTAGAGGGTAGCGGCCCCTACGAGCAGTACTTC,CASSLEGSGPYEQYF
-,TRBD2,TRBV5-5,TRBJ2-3,TGTGCCAGCAGATCCGGGACTAGCGGGATGGTACGAGATACGCAGTATTTT,CASRSGTSGMVRDTQYF
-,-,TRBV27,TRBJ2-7,TGTGCCAGCAGTTTACGGAGAAGAGGGTTCTTCTACGAGCAGTACTTC,CASSLRRRGFFYEQYF
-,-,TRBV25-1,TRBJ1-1,TGTGCCAGCAGTGAGCTCGGTATTTCCACTGAAGCTTTCTTT,CASSELGISTEAFF
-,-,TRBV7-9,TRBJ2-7,TGTGCCAGCAGCTCGACACTCTTGAGCTCCTACGAGCAGTACTTC,CASSSTLLSSYEQYF
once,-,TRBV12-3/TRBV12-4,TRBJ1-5,TGTGCCAGCAGCCCGGACAAAAATCAGCCCCAGCATTTT,CASSPDKNQPQHF
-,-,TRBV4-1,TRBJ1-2,TGCGCCAGCAGCCAAATGGAGGACAGCTATGGCTACACCTTC,CASSQMEDSYGYTF
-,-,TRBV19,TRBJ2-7,TGTGCCAGTAGTATAGACATCAATGGGGCCTACGAGCAGTACTTC,CASSIDINGAYEQYF
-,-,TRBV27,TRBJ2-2,TGTGCCAGCACTAGATCTTACACCGGGGAGCTGTTTTTT,CASTRSYTGELFF
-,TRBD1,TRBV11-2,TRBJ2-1,TGTGCCAGCAGCTTAGGGCCCGGGACAGGGGACAATGAGCAGTTCTTC,CASSLGPGTGDNEQFF
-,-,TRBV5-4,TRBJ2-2,TGTGCCAGCGGGCCTCACACCGGGGAGCTGTTTTTT,CASGPHTGELFF
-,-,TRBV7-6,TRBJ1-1,TGTGCCAGCAGCTTAGTGTCAGCGGGGCAAAACACTGAAGCTTTCTTT,CASSLVSAGQNTEAFF
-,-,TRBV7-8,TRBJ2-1,TGTGCCAGCAGCTTAGGCTTGGGGGAGGCCTACAATGAGCAGTTCTTC,CASSLGLGEAYNEQFF
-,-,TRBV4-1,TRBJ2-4,TGCGCCAGCAGCCAAAATCGTGTAGAGGGAAACATTCAGTACTTC,CASSQNRVEGNIQYF
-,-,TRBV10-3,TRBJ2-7,TGTGCCATCCGAACGTGGGACTCCTACGAGCAGTACTTC,CAIRTWDSYEQYF
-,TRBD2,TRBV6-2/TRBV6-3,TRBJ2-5,TGTGCCAGCAGTTACGGGGGACTAGCGGGATCAGTGCAAGAGACCCAGTACTTC,CASSYGGLAGSVQETQYF
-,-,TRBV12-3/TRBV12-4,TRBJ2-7,TGTGCCAGCAGGGAGGCCCCAGCCTACGAGCAGTACTTC,CASREAPAYEQYF
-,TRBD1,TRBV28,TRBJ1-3,TGTGCCAGCAGTTTATTCCGACAGGGGGCTGGAAACACCATATATTTT,CASSLFRQGAGNTIYF
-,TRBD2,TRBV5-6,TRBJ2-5,TGTGCCAGCAGCCCATTGACTAGCGGAAAAGAGACCCAGTACTTC,CASSPLTSGKETQYF
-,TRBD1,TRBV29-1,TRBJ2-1,TGCAGCGTTGGTGGGACAGGATGGCATAATGAGCAGTTCTTC,CSVGGTGWHNEQFF
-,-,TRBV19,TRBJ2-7,TGTGCCAGTAGCCCGGGACCGATTTACGAGCAGTACTTC,CASSPGPIYEQYF
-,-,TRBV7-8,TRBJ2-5,TGTGCCAGCAGCTTAGCGCCGGGAACCCAAGAGACCCAGTACTTC,CASSLAPGTQETQYF
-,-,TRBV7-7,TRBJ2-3,TGTGCTAGCAGCGCCGACTTTCGCACAGATACGCAGTATTTT,CASSADFRTDTQYF
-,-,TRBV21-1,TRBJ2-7,TGTGCCAGCAGGGAAAAGCAGGGCCTCATTTACGAGCAGTACTTC,CASREKQGLIYEQYF